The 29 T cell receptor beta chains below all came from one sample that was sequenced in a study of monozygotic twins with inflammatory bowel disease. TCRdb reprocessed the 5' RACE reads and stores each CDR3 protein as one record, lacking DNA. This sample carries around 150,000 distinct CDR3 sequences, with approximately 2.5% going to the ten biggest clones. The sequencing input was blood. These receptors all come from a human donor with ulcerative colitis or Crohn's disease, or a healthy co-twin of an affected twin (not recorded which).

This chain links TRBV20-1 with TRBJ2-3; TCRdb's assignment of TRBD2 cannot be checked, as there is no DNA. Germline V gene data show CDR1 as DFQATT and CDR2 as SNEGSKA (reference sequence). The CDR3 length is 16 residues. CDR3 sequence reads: CSARPGLAGALDTQYF.

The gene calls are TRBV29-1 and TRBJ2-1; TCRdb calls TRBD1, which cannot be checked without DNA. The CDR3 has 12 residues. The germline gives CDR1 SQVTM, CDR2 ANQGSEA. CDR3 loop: CSIANGANEQFF.

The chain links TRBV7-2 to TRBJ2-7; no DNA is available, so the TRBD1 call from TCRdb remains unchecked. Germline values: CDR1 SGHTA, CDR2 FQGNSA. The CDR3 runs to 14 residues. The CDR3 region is CASSLGDRIYEQYF.

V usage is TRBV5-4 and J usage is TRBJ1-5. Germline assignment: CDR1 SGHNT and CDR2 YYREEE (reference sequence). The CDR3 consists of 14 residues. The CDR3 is CASSLAGGGEPQHF.

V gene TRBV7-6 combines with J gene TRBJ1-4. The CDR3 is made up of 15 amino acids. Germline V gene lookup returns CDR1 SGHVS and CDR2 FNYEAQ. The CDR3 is CASSSSFGDYEKLFF.

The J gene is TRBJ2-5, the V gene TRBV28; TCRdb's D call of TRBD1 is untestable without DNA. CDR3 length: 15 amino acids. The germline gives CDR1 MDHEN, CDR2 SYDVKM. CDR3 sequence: CASSLGRIVGGAVYF.

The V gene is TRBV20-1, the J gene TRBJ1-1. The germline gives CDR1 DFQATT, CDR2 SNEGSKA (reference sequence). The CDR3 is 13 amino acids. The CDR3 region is CSAFTDLNTEAFF.

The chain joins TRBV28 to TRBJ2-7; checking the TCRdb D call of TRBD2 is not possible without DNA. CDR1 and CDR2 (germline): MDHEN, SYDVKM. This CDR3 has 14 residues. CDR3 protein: CASSISGLSYEQYF.

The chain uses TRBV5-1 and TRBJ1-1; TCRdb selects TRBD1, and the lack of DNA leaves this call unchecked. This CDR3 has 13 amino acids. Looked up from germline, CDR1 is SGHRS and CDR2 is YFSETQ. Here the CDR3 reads CASREGVNTEAFF.

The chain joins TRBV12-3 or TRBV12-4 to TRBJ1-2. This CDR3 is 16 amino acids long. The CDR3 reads CASSFRLLQTNYGYTF.

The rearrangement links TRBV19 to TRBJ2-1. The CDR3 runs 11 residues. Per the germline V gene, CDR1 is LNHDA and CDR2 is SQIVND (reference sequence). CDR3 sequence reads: CASSIDHEQFF.

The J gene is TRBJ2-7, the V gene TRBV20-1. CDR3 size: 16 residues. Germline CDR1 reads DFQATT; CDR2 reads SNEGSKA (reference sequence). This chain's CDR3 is CSARDAGSTLNYEQYF.

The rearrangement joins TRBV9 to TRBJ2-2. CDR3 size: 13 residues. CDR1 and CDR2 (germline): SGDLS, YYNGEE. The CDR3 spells CASSVEGTGELFF.

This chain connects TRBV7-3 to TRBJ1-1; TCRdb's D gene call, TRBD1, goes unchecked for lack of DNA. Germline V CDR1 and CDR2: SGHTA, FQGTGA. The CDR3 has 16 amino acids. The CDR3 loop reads CASSPRAPSSNTEAFF.

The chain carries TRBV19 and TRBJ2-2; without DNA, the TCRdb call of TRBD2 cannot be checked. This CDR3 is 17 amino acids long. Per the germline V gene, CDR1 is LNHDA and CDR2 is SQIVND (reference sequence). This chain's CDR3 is CASTQFLAGGRTGELFF.

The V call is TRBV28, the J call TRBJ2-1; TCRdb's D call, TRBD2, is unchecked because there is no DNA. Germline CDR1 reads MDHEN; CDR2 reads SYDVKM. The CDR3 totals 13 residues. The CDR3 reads CASSLRPRYEQFF.

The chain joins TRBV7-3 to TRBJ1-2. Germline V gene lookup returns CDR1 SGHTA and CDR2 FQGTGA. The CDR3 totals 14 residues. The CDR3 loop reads CASSPHRRQKGYTF.

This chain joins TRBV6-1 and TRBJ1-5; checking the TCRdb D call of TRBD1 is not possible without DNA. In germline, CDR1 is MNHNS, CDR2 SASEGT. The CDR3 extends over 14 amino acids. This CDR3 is CASGQGFENQLQHF.

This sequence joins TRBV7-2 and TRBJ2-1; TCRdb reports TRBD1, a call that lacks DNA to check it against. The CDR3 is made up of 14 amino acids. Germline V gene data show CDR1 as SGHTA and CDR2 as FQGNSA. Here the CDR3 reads CASSPDRDYNEQFF.

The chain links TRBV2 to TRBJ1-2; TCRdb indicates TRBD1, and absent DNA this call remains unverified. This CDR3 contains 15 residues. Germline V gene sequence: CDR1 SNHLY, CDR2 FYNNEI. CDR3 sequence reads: CASSETGGTNYGYTF.

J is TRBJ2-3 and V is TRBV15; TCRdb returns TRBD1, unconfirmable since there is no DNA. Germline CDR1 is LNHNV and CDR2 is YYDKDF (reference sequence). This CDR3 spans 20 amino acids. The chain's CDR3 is CATSRKTGAVLGIHTDTQYF.

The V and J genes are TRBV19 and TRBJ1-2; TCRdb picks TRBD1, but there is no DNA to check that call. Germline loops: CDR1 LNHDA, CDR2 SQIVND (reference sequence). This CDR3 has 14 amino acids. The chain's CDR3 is CARSTRKTDGGYTF.

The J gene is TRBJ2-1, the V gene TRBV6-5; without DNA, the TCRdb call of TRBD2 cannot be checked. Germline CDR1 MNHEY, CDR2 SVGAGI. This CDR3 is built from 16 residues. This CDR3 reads CASRRTRVRSYNEQFF.

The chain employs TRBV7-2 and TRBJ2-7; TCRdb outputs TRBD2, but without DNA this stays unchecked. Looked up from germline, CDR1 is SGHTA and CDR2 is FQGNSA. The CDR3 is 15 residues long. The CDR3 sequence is CASSLSTSGRGEQYF. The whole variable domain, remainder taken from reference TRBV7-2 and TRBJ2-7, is GAGVSQSPSNKVTEKGKDVELRCDPISGHTALYWYRQSLGQGLEFLIYFQGNSAPDKSGLPSDRFSAERTGGSVSTLTIQRTQQEDSAVYLCASSLSTSGRGEQYFGPGTRLTVT.

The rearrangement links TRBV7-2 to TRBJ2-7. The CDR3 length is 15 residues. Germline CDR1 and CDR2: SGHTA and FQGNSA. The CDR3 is CASSLVGSHSYEQYF. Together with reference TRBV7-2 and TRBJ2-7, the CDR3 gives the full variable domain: GAGVSQSPSNKVTEKGKDVELRCDPISGHTALYWYRQSLGQGLEFLIYFQGNSAPDKSGLPSDRFSAERTGGSVSTLTIQRTQQEDSAVYLCASSLVGSHSYEQYFGPGTRLTVT.

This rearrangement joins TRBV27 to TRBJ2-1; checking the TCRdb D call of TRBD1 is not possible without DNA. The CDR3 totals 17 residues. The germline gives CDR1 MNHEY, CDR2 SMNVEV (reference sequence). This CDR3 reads CASSYMPRLAWGGEQFF.

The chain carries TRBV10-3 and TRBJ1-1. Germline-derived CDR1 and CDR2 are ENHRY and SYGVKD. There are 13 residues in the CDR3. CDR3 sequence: CAISYTENTEAFF.

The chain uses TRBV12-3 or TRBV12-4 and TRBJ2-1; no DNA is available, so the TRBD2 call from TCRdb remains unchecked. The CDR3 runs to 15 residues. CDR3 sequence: CASSSSGRAVNEQFF.

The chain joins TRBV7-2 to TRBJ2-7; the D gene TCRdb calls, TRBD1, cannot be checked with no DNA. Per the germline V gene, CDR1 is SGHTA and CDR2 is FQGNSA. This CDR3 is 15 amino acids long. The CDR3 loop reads CASSLNRRGNGEQYF. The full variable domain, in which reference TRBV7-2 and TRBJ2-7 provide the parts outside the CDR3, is GAGVSQSPSNKVTEKGKDVELRCDPISGHTALYWYRQSLGQGLEFLIYFQGNSAPDKSGLPSDRFSAERTGGSVSTLTIQRTQQEDSAVYLCASSLNRRGNGEQYFGPGTRLTVT.